This T cell receptor beta chain appears in the sequencing data of a study of T-cell reconstitution after alpha-beta-depleted transplantation in children. As for this clonotype: What it binds is unknown.

Study-level points and caveats: A year post-transplant, T-cell counts and diversity derived mostly from newly produced T cells.

Unique molecular identifiers were built into the TCRbeta library. TCRdb fed the PCR reads into MiXCR, producing one record per CDR3 protein. The data hold around 420,000 distinct CDR3 sequences, with around 16% observed a single time. The CDR3 runs to 17 residues. V shed 0 bases and J shed 1 base, with 14 bases lying between them. The chain is built from TRBV23-1 and TRBJ2-3; no clear D. TRBV23-1 is recorded as an ORF, its role being uncertain. The sequences come from PBMCs, mostly from graft donor cells, collected 360 days after TCRalphabeta/CD19-depleted stem cell transplant. The sequence derives from a boy younger than two who had a stem cell transplant for Wiskott-Aldrich syndrome, so the T cells may come from the graft donor. CDR3 sequence reads: CASSQSHLHQRTDTQYF. CDR3 nucleotide sequence: TGCGCCAGCAGTCAATCCCATCTTCACCAGCGCACAGATACGCAGTATTTT.